This TCR beta chain was sequenced during a study of cytomegalovirus exposure and HLA in healthy donors. Findings and limits, study-wide: A later analysis, which compared TCR beta chains of equal frequency, found the HLA-associated ones more clonally expanded. CMV serostatus was the only immune exposure information that was available. Upon later analysis, TCR association rates were observed to vary by HLA locus, being highest for DRB1 and lowest for HLA-C. Diagnosis of cytomegalovirus status made by the classifier reportedly showed high specificity and sensitivity.

A remark on this clone: Its antigen is not identified.

A multiplex PCR was run with 60 Vbeta primers and 13 Jbeta primers. The table came from immunoSEQ multiplex PCR; TCRdb's copy has only in-frame clones and leaves some out. The sample includes 100,000 to 150,000 clones, 60% to 85% seen only once; the top ten take 1.2%. This CDR3 has 15 residues. Germline CDR1 and CDR2: SNHLY and FYNNEI. With V trimmed by 7 bases and J by 8 bases, 14 bases remained unmatched. The sequence was obtained from a female donor in good health and CMV-seronegative. The chain has TRBV2 and TRBJ2-1, with 7 bases that match TRBD2. The material sequenced was PBMCs. CDR3 sequence reads: CASKILAGAVDEQFF. The DNA of the CDR3 is TGTGCCAGCAAAATCTTGGCGGGAGCCGTCGATGAGCAGTTCTTC.